This T cell receptor (beta chain) was identified during a study of blood T cell repertoires in COVID-19. The overall study: Samples taken during acute and convalescent COVID-19 were collected in the United States, Italy and Spain. Sample material is recorded as cDNA or gDNA derived from T cells, B-cell-depleted T cells, or PBMCs.

The CDR3 totals 13 residues. Germline lookup yields CDR1 LGHDT and CDR2 YNNKEL (reference sequence). V was clipped by 3 bases and J by 3 bases, with 6 bases between them. Study members were between 18 and 89 years old and lived in 24 US regions. Authors' processing steps: Estimation of nucleated cell counts relied on the amplification of reference gene primers. Method: immunoSEQ multiplex PCR; TCRdb's copy keeps in-frame clones and lacks some. D and trimming come from the DNA, and the V and J calls and clone size come from that table. The sample includes 290,000 or so clones, almost 90% of them seen just once.

The chain employs TRBV3-1 (or the pseudogene TRBV3-2) and TRBJ1-5; D remains ambiguous. The sample comprised PBMCs or T cells enriched from blood (not recorded which). This receptor was obtained from a woman under 30 with acute COVID-19. The CDR3: CASSQGLNQPQHF. In nucleotides, the CDR3 is TGTGCCAGCAGCCAGGGCCTCAATCAGCCCCAGCATTTT.